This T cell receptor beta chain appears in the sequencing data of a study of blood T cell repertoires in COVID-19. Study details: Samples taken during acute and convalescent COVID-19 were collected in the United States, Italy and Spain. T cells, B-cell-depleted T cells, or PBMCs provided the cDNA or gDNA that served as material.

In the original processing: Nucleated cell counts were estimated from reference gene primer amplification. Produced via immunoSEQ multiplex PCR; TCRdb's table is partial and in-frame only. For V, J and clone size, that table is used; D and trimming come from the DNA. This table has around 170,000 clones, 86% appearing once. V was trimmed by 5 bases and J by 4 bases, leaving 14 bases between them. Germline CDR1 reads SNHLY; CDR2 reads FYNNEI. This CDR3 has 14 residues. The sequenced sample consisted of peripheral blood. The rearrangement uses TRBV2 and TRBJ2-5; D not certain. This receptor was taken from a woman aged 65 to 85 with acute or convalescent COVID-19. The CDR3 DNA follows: TGTGCCAGCAGTCCAGGAAGGAACCGAGAGACCCAGTACTTC. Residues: CASSPGRNRETQYF.